At least ten counts were recorded for the clone carrying this T cell receptor beta chain. Its antigen is unknown. Germline-derived CDR1 and CDR2 are MGHRA and YSYEKL. CDR3 length equals 13 residues. Trimming took off 4 bases at V and 5 bases at J, with 9 bases between the two ends. This sample stems from a study of cytomegalovirus exposure and HLA in healthy donors. Study observations and caveats: Per a prior analysis, the majority of TCR beta V segments were productive roughly 90% or roughly 30% of the time. In a later analysis, a missense DCLRE1C variant was linked to TCR beta V- and J-gene trimming.

The PCR ran on 60 Vbeta and 13 Jbeta primers. Profiled with immunoSEQ multiplex PCR; TCRdb holds only in-frame clones, not every one. The profile shows around 80,000 clones, 10% of them singletons. The genes are TRBV4-1 and TRBJ1-5; no definite D call. What was sequenced was PBMCs. The clonotype comes from a man between 60 and 70 years old in good health and CMV-seropositive. CDR3: CASSRLLYQPQHF. Written as DNA, the CDR3 is TGCGCCAGCAGCCGACTCCTTTATCAGCCCCAGCATTTT.